The 24 T cell receptor beta chains below all came from one sample that was sequenced in a study of beta chain features in type 1 diabetes. No antigen has been identified for these receptors. Reverse transcription of all isolated RNA meant that expressed TCRB transcripts were sequenced. Generated by immunoSEQ multiplex PCR, the TCRdb table keeps only in-frame clones and is missing some. In the table there are 200,000 to 250,000 clones, 16% of which are singletons. Study-wide findings and caveats: Moderately but significantly shorter TCRB CDR3s were found in Type 1 diabetes patients in all four CD4+ subsets.

Material for sequencing was naive CD4+ T cells from blood. These receptors were obtained from a man in his thirties or forties with type 1 diabetes.

The chain has TRBV6-5 and TRBJ1-1; 7 nucleotides align to TRBD1. Looked up from germline, CDR1 is MNHEY and CDR2 is SVGAGI. Germline trimming cut 0 bases from V and 8 bases from J; bases unmatched to any gene: 12. This CDR3 is built from 16 residues. Here the CDR3 DNA reads TGTGCCAGCAGTTACTCGGTGGTGGGGGGACAGAGAGAAGCTTTCTTT. Translated, it gives CASSYSVVGGQREAFF.

This clone was observed a handful of times. This chain links TRBV2 with TRBJ2-5; weak D call: TRBD2 (6 bases). The V end was cut by 8 bases, the J end by 4 bases, with 14 bases between. The CDR3 sequence is 13 residues long. In germline, CDR1 is SNHLY, CDR2 FYNNEI. In DNA, the CDR3 is TGTGCCAGCGGGGCCGGGGGAGGAGAGACCCAGTACTTC. This gives the protein CASGAGGGETQYF.

This clone was found a few times. The V call is TRBV5-1, the J call TRBJ2-5; D may be TRBD1 (5 bases). This CDR3 contains 14 residues. V lost 0 bases to trimming and J lost 2 bases, with 8 bases between them. CDR1 is SGHRS and CDR2 is YFSETQ in the germline V gene. This CDR3 is CASSLERGQETQYF. Written as DNA, the CDR3 is TGCGCCAGCAGCTTGGAAAGGGGACAAGAGACCCAGTACTTC.

This chain uses TRBV7-2 with TRBJ2-3; weak D call: TRBD2 (6 bases). This CDR3 contains 15 residues. V lost 3 bases and J lost 3, with 13 bases in between. Germline CDR1 SGHTA, CDR2 FQGNSA. CDR3 amino acids: CASSFLAPPTDTQYF. The DNA for the CDR3 is TGTGCCAGCAGCTTCCTAGCGCCTCCGACAGATACGCAGTATTTT.

The chain employs TRBV9 and TRBJ2-7; D is perhaps TRBD1 or TRBD2 (5 bases each). With 3 bases removed from V and 4 bases from J, the gap between germline ends came to 14 bases. CDR3 size: 14 residues. The germline V gene encodes CDR1 SGDLS and CDR2 YYNGEE. DNA of the CDR3: TGTGCCAGCAGCGCCCCCGGGACCGATTACGAGCAGTACTTC. Translated: CASSAPGTDYEQYF.

The genes are TRBV29-1 and TRBJ2-3, with D unresolved. The length of the CDR3 is 12 residues. The V gene lost 6 bases and the J gene lost 1 base, with 8 bases spanning the gap. Germline V gene sequence: CDR1 SQVTM, CDR2 ANQGSEA. CDR3 DNA: TGCAGCGTCAAAGGGCGCACAGATACGCAGTATTTT. Protein product: CSVKGRTDTQYF.

V and J are TRBV6-6 and TRBJ1-2; no clear D. Trimming took off 4 bases at V and 4 bases at J, with 10 bases between the two ends. The CDR3 consists of 13 residues. The germline gives CDR1 MNHNY, CDR2 SVGAGI (reference sequence). Here the CDR3 reads CASSSLGGYGYTF. In nucleotides, the CDR3 is TGTGCCAGCAGTTCGCTGGGAGGCTATGGCTACACCTTC.

In its sample, this clone was seen a few times. The chain carries TRBV6-5 and TRBJ2-7, with no clear D. Germline CDR1 and CDR2: MNHEY and SVGAGI. This CDR3 has 13 amino acids. The germline V and J ends were trimmed by 10 bases and 6 bases, with 19 bases remaining between them. CDR3 region: CATSLVERSEQYF. In nucleotides, the CDR3 is TGTGCCACTTCCTTGGTCGAGCGAAGCGAGCAGTACTTC.

The rearrangement joins TRBV30 to TRBJ2-5, with a possible D match to TRBD2 (6 bases). CDR1 GTSNPN and CDR2 SVGIG come from the germline V gene (reference sequence). This CDR3 contains 13 residues. V shed 0 bases and J shed 5 bases, with 10 bases lying between them. The CDR3 DNA follows: TGTGCCTGGAGTGTAGAAGGGAGGGAGACCCAGTACTTC. This sequence encodes CAWSVEGRETQYF.

This clone was detected a few times. Relative to the germline gene, one junction end is altered; a read error may explain this. The chain recombines TRBV4-1 with TRBJ2-1; D perhaps matches TRBD1 (5 bases). The CDR3 extends over 16 amino acids. Germline V gene data show CDR1 as MGHRA and CDR2 as YSYEKL. Here the CDR3 DNA reads TGCGCCAGCAGCCAGGCACCACCCCGACAGAGAACATACCTTGTCTTC. It translates to CASSQAPPRQRTYLVF.

This clone came up a few times. The J gene is TRBJ1-1, the V gene TRBV7-2, with D unresolved. This CDR3 region has 14 residues. The germline gives CDR1 SGHTA, CDR2 FQGNSA. Trimming left V 5 bases short and J 2 bases short, with 12 bases between. CDR3 in amino acids: CASSAPVFNTEAFF. For the CDR3, the DNA is TGTGCCAGCAGCGCCCCAGTCTTCAACACTGAAGCTTTCTTT.

The chain employs TRBV30 and TRBJ2-1; D is uncertain. Germline CDR1 reads GTSNPN; CDR2 reads SVGIG (reference sequence). With 4 bases removed from V and 0 bases from J, the gap between germline ends came to 7 bases. This CDR3 has 13 amino acids. The CDR3 coding sequence is TGTGCCTGGATATCGAGCTCCTACAATGAGCAGTTCTTC. The encoded protein is CAWISSSYNEQFF.

This clone has just a few counts. The rearrangement links TRBV25-1 to TRBJ2-3; 9 positions match TRBD1. This CDR3 contains 16 residues. The V gene's germline CDR1 is MGHDK and CDR2 SYGVNS. V lost 5 bases and J lost 2; bases outside the gene matches: 8. CDR3: CASSRGTGKTTDTQYF. For the CDR3, the DNA is TGTGCCAGCAGTAGAGGGACAGGGAAGACCACAGATACGCAGTATTTT. Drawing the rest from reference TRBV25-1 and TRBJ2-3, the complete variable domain is EADIYQTPRYLVIGTGKKITLECSQTMGHDKMYWYQQDPGMELHLIHYSYGVNSTEKGDLSSESTVSRIRTEHFPLTLESARPSHTSQYLCASSRGTGKTTDTQYFGPGTRLTVL.

The rearrangement uses TRBV25-1 and TRBJ2-7; TRBD1 agrees at 12 bases. Per the germline V gene, CDR1 is MGHDK and CDR2 is SYGVNS. J gave up 6 bases and V 4 bases, and 7 bases lay outside the gene matches. The CDR3 is 15 residues long. The CDR3 bases are TGTGCCAGCAGTGTTCCCGGGACAGGGGGCGCCGAGCAGTACTTC. Its protein is CASSVPGTGGAEQYF.

This clone showed up just a few times. The chain carries TRBV7-9 and TRBJ2-7; D not certain. V was cut by 1 base and J by 5 bases, with 9 bases left in between. The CDR3 extends over 13 amino acids. Germline assignment: CDR1 SEHNR and CDR2 FQNEAQ (reference sequence). CDR3 nucleotides: TGTGCCAGCAGCTTAGGAGTCAGCAACGAGCAGTACTTC. Protein sequence: CASSLGVSNEQYF.

Comment on this clone: Within the sample, other DNA sequences also encode this same CDR3. This chain connects TRBV7-2 to TRBJ2-1; D possibly matches TRBD1 or TRBD2 (5 bases each). Germline V lookup: CDR1 SGHTA, CDR2 FQGNSA. Trimming took 4 bases from V and 4 from J, leaving 8 bases between them. The CDR3 contains 13 residues. CDR3 DNA sequence: TGTGCCAGCAGCTCGGGGACGTACAATGAGCAGTTCTTC. Residues: CASSSGTYNEQFF.

This chain links TRBV30 with TRBJ2-1; D is uncertain. Trimming removed 3 bases at V and 8 bases at J, with 8 bases between. The germline gives CDR1 GTSNPN, CDR2 SVGIG (reference sequence). This CDR3 contains 11 residues. The DNA of the CDR3 is TGTGCCTGGAGGTACAGTGATGAGCAGTTCTTC. Its translation: CAWRYSDEQFF.

As for this clone: One end of the junction fails to match germline, which may point to a read error. The chain has TRBV14 and TRBJ2-7, with D tentatively TRBD1 or TRBD2 (5 bases each). The length of the CDR3 is 12 residues. Germline V lookup: CDR1 SGHDN, CDR2 FVKESK. The CDR3 spells CASSQDARGVHF. CDR3 bases: TGTGCCAGCAGCCAAGATGCGCGAGGGGTGCACTTC.

This clone was seen a handful of times. The genes are TRBV6-5 and TRBJ2-7; D remains ambiguous. This CDR3 comprises 13 residues. V shed 2 bases and J shed 2 bases, with 7 bases lying between them. CDR1 and CDR2 from the germline V gene are MNHEY and SVGAGI. CDR3 nucleotides: TGTGCCAGCAGTTACCGAACGGCCTACGAGCAGTACTTC. Protein sequence: CASSYRTAYEQYF.

V is TRBV20-1 and J is TRBJ1-4; D is undetermined. Germline CDR1 DFQATT, CDR2 SNEGSKA (reference sequence). V was trimmed by 3 bases and J by 8 bases, leaving 7 bases between them. This CDR3 is built from 11 residues. The CDR3 spells CSASWAEKLFF. Here the CDR3 DNA reads TGCAGTGCTAGTTGGGCAGAAAAACTGTTTTTT.

V usage is TRBV30 and J usage is TRBJ2-1; 7 positions match TRBD1. V trimming: 1 base; J trimming: 7 bases; junction bases outside the gene matches: 7. The CDR3 covers 14 residues. From germline, CDR1 is GTSNPN and CDR2 SVGIG (reference sequence). CDR3 in DNA: TGTGCCTGGAGTGAGGGGGCCTATTCGAATGAGCAGTTCTTC. The encoded protein is CAWSEGAYSNEQFF.

The J gene is TRBJ2-5, the V gene TRBV18, with D possibly matching TRBD2 (6 bases). The germline V gene has CDR1 KGHSH and CDR2 LQKENI. The CDR3 totals 15 residues. V was cut by 3 bases and J by 5 bases, with 16 bases left in between. CDR3 amino acids: CASSPEGTAGETQYF. The CDR3, as DNA: TGTGCCAGCTCACCGGAAGGGACTGCAGGGGAGACCCAGTACTTC.

This clone was seen a few times. The V and J genes are TRBV7-6 and TRBJ1-1, with 8 bases that match TRBD1. V lost 1 base to trimming and J lost 4 bases; unmatched junction nucleotides: 8. The CDR3 is made up of 16 amino acids. The germline V gene encodes CDR1 SGHVS and CDR2 FNYEAQ. CDR3 loop: CASSLGQGTRGTEAFF. CDR3 DNA: TGTGCCAGCAGCTTAGGACAGGGGACGAGGGGCACTGAAGCTTTCTTT.

Only a few counts were recorded for this clone. The rearrangement uses TRBV29-1 and TRBJ2-1; tentatively, D is TRBD2 (6 bases). The CDR3 spans 13 residues. Germline loops: CDR1 SQVTM, CDR2 ANQGSEA. Trimming removed 8 bases from V and 4 bases from J, with 15 bases in between. The CDR3 protein is CSSSWGTYNEQFF. CDR3 coding DNA: TGCAGCTCATCCTGGGGGACTTACAATGAGCAGTTCTTC.